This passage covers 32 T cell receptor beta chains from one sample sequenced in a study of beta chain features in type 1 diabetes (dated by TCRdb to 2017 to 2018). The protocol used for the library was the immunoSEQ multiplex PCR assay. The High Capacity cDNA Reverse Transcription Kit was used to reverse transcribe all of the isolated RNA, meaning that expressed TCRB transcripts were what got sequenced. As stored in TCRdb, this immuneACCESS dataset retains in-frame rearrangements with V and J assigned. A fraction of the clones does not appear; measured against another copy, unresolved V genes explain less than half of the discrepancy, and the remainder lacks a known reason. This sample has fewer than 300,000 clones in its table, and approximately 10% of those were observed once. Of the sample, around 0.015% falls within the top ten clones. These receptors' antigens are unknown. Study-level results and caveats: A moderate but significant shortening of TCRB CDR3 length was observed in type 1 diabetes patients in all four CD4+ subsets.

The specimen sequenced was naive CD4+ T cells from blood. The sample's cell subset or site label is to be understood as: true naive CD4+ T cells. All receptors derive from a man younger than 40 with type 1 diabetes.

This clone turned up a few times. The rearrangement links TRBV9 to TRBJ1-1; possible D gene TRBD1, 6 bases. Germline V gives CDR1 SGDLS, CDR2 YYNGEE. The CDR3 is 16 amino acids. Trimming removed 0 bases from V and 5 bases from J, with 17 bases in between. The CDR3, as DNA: TGTGCCAGCAGCGTAGACAGGGAGATCGGAGGAACTGAAGCTTTCTTT. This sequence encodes CASSVDREIGGTEAFF.

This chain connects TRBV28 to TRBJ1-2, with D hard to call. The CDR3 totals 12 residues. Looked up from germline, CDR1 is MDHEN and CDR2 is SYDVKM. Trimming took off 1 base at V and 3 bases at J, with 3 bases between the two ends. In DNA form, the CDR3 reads TGTGCCAGCAGTTTATCCGACTATGGCTACACCTTC. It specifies CASSLSDYGYTF.

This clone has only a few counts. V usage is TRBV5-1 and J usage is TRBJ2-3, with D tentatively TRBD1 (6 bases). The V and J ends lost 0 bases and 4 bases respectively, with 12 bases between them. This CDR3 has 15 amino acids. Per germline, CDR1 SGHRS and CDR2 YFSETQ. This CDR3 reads CASSLVQGNPDTQYF. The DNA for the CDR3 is TGCGCCAGCAGCTTGGTACAGGGTAACCCAGATACGCAGTATTTT. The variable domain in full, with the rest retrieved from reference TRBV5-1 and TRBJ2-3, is KAGVTQTPRYLIKTRGQQVTLSCSPISGHRSVSWYQQTPGQGLQFLFEYFSETQRNKGNFPGRFSGRQFSNSRSEMNVSTLELGDSALYLCASSLVQGNPDTQYFGPGTRLTVL.

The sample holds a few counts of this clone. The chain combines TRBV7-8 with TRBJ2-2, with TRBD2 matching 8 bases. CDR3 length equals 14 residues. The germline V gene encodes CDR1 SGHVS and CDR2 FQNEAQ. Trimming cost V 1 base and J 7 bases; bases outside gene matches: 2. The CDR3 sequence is CASSLERGHGELFF. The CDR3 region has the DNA TGTGCCAGCAGCTTAGAGCGGGGGCACGGGGAGCTGTTTTTT.

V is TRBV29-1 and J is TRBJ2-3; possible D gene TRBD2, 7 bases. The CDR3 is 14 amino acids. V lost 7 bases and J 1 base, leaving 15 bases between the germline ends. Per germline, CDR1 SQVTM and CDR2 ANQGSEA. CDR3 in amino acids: CSASGEGGTDTQYF. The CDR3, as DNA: TGCAGCGCTTCAGGGGAGGGAGGCACAGATACGCAGTATTTT.

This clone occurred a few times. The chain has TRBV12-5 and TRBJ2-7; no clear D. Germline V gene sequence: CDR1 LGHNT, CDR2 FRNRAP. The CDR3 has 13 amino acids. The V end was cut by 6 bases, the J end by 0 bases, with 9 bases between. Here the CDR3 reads CASGNTVSYEQYF. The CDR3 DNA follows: TGTGCTAGTGGGAATACAGTCTCCTACGAGCAGTACTTC.

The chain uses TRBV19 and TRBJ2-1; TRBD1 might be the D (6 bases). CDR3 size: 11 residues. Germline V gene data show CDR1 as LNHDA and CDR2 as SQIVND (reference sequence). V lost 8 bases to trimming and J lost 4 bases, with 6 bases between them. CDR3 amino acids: CASGQYNEQFF. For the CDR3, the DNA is TGTGCCAGTGGACAGTACAATGAGCAGTTCTTC.

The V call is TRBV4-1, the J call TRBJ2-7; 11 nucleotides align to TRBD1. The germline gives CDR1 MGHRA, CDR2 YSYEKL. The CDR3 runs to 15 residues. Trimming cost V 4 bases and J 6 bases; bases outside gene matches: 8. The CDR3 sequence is CASSPWTGGLGEQYF. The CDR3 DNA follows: TGCGCCAGCAGCCCGTGGACAGGGGGCCTGGGCGAGCAGTACTTC.

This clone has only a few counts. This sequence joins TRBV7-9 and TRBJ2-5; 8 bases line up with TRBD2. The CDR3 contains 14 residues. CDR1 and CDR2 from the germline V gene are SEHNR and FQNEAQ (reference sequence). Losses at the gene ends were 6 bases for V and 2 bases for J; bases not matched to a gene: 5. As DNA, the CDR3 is TGTGCCAGCAGTAGTAGCGGGGTACAAGAGACCCAGTACTTC. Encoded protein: CASSSSGVQETQYF.

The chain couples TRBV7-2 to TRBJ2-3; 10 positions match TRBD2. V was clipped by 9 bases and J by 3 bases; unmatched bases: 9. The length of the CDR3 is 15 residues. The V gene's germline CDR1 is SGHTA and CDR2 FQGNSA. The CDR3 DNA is TGTGCCAGTTCCAGCGGGACTAGCGAGACAGATACGCAGTATTTT. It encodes CASSSGTSETDTQYF.

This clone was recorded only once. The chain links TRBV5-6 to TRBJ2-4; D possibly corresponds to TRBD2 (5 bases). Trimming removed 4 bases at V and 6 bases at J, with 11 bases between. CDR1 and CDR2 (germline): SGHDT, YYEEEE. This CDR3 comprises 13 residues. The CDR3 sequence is CASSPSGVNIQYF. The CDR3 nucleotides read TGTGCCAGCAGCCCCTCCGGGGTAAACATTCAGTACTTC.

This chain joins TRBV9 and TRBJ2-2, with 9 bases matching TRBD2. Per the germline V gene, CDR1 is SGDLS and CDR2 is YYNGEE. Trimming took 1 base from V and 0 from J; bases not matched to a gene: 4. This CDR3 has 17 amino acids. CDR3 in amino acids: CASSVFAGGANTGELFF. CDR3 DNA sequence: TGTGCCAGCAGCGTATTTGCGGGGGGGGCGAACACCGGGGAGCTGTTTTTT.

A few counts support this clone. The CDR3, as DNA: TGTGCCAGCAGCTTATTTCTTGCAGGCGCCGGTGGAAACACCATATATTTT. This translates into CASSLFLAGAGGNTIYF. The V gene is TRBV7-2, the J gene TRBJ1-3; D is unresolved. Trimming stripped 2 bases from V and 3 bases from J, with 17 bases between. Germline CDR1 and CDR2: SGHTA and FQGNSA. The CDR3 sequence is 17 residues long.

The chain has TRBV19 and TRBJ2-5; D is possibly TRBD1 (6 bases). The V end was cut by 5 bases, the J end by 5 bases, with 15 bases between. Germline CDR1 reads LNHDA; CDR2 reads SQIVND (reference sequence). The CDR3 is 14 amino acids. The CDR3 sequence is CASSVTGTGETQYF. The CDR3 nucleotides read TGTGCCAGTAGTGTCACAGGGACGGGCGAGACCCAGTACTTC.

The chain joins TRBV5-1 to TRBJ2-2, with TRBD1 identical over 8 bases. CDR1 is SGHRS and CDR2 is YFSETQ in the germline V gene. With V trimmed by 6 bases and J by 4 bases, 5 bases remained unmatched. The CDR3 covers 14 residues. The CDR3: CASTQDRATGELFF. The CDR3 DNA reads TGCGCCAGCACCCAGGACAGGGCCACCGGGGAGCTGTTTTTT.

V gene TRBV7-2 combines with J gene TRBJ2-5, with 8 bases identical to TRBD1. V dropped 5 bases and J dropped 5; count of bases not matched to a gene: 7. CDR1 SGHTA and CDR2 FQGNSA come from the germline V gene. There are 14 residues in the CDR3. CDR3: CASSPQTGGETQYF. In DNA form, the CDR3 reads TGTGCCAGCAGCCCTCAAACAGGGGGGGAGACCCAGTACTTC.

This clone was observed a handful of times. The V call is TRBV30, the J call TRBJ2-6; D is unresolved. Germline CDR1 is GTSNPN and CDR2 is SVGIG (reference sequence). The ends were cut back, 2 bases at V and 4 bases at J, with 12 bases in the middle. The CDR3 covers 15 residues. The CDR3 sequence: CAWSTGTSGANVLTF. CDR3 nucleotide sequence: TGTGCCTGGAGTACCGGTACGAGCGGGGCCAACGTCCTGACTTTC.

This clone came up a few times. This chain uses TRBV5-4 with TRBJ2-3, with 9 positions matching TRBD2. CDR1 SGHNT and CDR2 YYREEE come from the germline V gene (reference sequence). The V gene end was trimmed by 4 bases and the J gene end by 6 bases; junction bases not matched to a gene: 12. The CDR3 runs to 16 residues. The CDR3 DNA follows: TGTGCCAGCAGCGGGGGGACTAGCACGGCGGGGGATACGCAGTATTTT. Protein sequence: CASSGGTSTAGDTQYF.

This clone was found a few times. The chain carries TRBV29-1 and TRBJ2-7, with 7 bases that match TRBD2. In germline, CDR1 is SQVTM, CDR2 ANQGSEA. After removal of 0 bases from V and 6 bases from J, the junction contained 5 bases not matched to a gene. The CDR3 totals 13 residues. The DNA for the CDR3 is TGCAGCGTTGAAGAGATAGCGGGCACCGAGCAGTACTTC. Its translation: CSVEEIAGTEQYF.

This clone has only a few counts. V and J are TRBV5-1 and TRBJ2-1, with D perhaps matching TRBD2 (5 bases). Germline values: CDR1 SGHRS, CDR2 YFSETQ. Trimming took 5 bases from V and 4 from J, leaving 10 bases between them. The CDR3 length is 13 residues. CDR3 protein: CASRTGGYNEQFF. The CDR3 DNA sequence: TGCGCCAGCAGGACCGGCGGGTACAATGAGCAGTTCTTC.

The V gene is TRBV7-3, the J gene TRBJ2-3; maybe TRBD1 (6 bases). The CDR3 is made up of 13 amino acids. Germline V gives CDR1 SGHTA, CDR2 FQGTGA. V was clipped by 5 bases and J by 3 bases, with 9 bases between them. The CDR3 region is CASSRTETDTQYF. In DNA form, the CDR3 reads TGTGCCAGCAGCCGGACAGAGACAGATACGCAGTATTTT. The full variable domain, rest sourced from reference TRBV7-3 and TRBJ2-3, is GAGVSQTPSNKVTEKGKYVELRCDPISGHTALYWYRQSLGQGPEFLIYFQGTGAADDSGLPNDRFFAVRPEGSVSTLKIQRTERGDSAVYLCASSRTETDTQYFGPGTRLTVL.

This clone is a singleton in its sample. The CDR3 spells CASSLRGSYLETQYF. The CDR3 DNA is TGTGCCAGCAGCTTACGAGGGAGTTATCTAGAGACCCAGTACTTC. V and J are TRBV7-9 and TRBJ2-5; perhaps TRBD2 as D (5 bases). V was clipped by 2 bases and J by 4 bases, with 14 bases between them. The V gene's germline CDR1 is SEHNR and CDR2 FQNEAQ (reference sequence). This CDR3 is built from 15 residues.

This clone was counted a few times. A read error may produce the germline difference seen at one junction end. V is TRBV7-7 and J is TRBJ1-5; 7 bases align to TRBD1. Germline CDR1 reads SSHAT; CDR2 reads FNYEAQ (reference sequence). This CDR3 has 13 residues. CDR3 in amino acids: CASSLDRDQPQHF. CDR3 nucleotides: TGTGCTAGCAGCTTAGACAGGGATCAGCCCCAGCATTTT.

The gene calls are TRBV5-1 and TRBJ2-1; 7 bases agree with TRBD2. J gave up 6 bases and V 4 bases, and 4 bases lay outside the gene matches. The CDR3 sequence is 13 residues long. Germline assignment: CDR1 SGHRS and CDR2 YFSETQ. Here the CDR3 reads CASSEGLLNEQFF. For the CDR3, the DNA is TGCGCCAGCAGCGAGGGACTACTCAATGAGCAGTTCTTC.

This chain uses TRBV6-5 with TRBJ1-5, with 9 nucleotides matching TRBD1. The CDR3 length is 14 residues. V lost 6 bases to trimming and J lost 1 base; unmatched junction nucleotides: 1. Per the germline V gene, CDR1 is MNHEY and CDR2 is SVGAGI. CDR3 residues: CASSGTGSNQPQHF. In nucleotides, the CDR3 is TGTGCCAGCAGCGGGACAGGGAGCAATCAGCCCCAGCATTTT.

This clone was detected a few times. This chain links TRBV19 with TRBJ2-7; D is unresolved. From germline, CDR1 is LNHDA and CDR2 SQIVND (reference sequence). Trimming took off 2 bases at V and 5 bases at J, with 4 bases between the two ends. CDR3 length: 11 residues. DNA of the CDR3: TGTGCCAGTAGTATATCTGACGAGCAGTACTTC. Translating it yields CASSISDEQYF.

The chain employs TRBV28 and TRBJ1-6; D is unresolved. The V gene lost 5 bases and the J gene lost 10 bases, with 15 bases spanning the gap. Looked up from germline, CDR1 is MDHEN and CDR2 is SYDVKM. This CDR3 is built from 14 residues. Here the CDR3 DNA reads TGTGCCAGCAGTCTTCCTAGAGGGCGGTCACCCCTCCACTTT. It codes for CASSLPRGRSPLHF.

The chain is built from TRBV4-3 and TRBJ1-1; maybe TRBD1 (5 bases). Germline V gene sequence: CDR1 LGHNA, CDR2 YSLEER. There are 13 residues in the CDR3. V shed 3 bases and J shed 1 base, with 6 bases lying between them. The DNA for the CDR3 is TGCGCCAGCAGCCATGGGGCGAACACTGAAGCTTTCTTT. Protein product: CASSHGANTEAFF.

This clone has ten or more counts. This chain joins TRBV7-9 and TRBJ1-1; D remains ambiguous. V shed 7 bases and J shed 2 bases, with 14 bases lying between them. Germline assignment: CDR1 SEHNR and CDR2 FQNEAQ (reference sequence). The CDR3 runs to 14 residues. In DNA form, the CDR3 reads TGTGCCAGCAATATCCAACTGGGCAACACTGAAGCTTTCTTT. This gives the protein CASNIQLGNTEAFF.

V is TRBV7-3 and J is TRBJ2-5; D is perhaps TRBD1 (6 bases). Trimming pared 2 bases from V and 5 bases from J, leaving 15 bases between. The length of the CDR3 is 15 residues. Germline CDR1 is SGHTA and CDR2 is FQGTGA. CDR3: CASSLVQGKRETQYF. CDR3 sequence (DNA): TGTGCCAGCAGCTTAGTACAGGGAAAGAGGGAGACCCAGTACTTC.

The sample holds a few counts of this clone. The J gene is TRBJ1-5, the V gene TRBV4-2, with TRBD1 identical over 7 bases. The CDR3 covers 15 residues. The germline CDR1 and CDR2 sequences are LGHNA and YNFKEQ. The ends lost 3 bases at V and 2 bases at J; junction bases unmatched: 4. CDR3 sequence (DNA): TGTGCCAGCAGCCATGATACAGGGGGCAATCAGCCCCAGCATTTT. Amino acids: CASSHDTGGNQPQHF.

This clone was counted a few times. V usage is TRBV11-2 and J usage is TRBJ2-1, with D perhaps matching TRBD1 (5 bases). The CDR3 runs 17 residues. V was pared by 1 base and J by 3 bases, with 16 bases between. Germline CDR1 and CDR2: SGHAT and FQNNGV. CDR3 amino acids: CASSLGVLGVFYNEQFF. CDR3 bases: TGTGCCAGCAGCTTAGGGGTCTTAGGGGTGTTCTACAATGAGCAGTTCTTC.